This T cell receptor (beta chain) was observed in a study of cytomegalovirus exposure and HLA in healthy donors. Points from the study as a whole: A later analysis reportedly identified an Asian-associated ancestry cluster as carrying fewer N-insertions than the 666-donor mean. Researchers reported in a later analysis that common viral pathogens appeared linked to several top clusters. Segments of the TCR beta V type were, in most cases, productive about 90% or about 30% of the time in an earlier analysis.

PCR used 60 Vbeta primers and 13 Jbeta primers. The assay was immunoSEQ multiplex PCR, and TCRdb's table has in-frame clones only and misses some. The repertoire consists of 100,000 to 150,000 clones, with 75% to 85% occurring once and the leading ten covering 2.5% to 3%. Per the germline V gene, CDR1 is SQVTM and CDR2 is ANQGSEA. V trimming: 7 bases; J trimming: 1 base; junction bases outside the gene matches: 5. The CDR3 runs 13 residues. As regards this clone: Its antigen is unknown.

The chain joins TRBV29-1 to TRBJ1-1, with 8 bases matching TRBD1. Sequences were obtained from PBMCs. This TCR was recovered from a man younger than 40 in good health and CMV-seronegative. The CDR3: CSGTGGGNTEAFF. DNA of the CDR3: TGCAGCGGAACAGGGGGAGGGAACACTGAAGCTTTCTTT. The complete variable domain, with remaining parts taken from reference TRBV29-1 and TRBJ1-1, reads SAVISQKPSRDICQRGTSLTIQCQVDSQVTMMFWYRQQPGQSLTLIATANQGSEATYESGFVIDKFPISRPNLTFSTLTVSNMSPEDSSIYLCSGTGGGNTEAFFGQGTRLTVV.